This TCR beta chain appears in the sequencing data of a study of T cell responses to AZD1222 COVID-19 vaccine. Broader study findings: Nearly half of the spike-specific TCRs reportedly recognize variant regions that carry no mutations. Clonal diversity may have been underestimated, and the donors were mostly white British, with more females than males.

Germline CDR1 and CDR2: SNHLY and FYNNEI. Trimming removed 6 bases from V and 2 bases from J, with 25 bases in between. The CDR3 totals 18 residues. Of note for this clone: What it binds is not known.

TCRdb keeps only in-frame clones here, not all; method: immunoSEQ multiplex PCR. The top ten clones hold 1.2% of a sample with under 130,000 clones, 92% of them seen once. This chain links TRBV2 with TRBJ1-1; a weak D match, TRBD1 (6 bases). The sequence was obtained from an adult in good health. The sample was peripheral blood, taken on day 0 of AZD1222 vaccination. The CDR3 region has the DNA TGTGCCAGCAGACTACTATCACGGGACATCCAAGGTAACACTGAAGCTTTCTTT. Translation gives CASRLLSRDIQGNTEAFF.